The 15 T cell receptor beta chains given below trace back to one sample, sequenced in a study of neurological immune-mediated disorders. MiXCR was run by TCRdb on the 5' RACE reads, yielding one entry per CDR3 protein. The table lists about 77,000 distinct CDR3 sequences, around a tenth of them singletons, with approximately 1.5% in the top ten. Material for sequencing was PBMCs. These receptors were collected from a man in his forties or fifties in good health.

This clonotype was found many times. V gene TRBV6-2 or TRBV6-3 combines with J gene TRBJ1-3; unclear D gene. The CDR3 spans 14 residues. V was shortened by 6 bases and J by 1 base, with 10 bases between the two germline ends. Germline V gene lookup returns CDR1 MNHEY and CDR2 SVGEGT. The CDR3 DNA reads TGTGCCAGCAGACCAGGAACATCTGGAAACACCATATATTTT. It codes for CASRPGTSGNTIYF.

This clonotype has only a few counts. A single base separates this from a much larger clone, so it may be a read error. This chain links TRBV9 with TRBJ2-1, with D possibly TRBD2 on 5 matching bases. The CDR3 totals 15 residues. CDR1 is SGDLS, CDR2 YYNGEE, per germline. The DNA of the CDR3 is TGTGTCAGCAGCGTAAAGGTCTTCGGACTCCATGAGCAGTTCTTC. It yields the protein CVSSVKVFGLHEQFF.

This clonotype came up many times. The chain employs TRBV5-1 and TRBJ2-7, with TRBD1 as a possible D gene (5 bases). Germline CDR1 and CDR2: SGHRS and YFSETQ. Trimming removed 0 bases from V and 3 bases from J, with 7 bases in between. The CDR3 totals 13 residues. The CDR3 nucleotides read TGCGCCAGCAGCTTGGGGACAAACTACGAGCAGTACTTC. Translated, it gives CASSLGTNYEQYF. Full variable domain (remainder filled in from reference TRBV5-1 and TRBJ2-7): KAGVTQTPRYLIKTRGQQVTLSCSPISGHRSVSWYQQTPGQGLQFLFEYFSETQRNKGNFPGRFSGRQFSNSRSEMNVSTLELGDSALYLCASSLGTNYEQYFGPGTRLTVT.

This clonotype has ten or more counts. The CDR3 loop reads CSARTSYEQYF. The CDR3 coding sequence is TGCAGTGCTAGGACTAGCTACGAGCAGTACTTC. The rearrangement links TRBV20-1 to TRBJ2-7, with D perhaps TRBD2 (6 bases). The CDR3 is 11 amino acids. V gave up 3 bases and J gave up 3 bases, with 6 bases separating them. Per germline, CDR1 DFQATT and CDR2 SNEGSKA (reference sequence).

This clonotype was observed many times. V and J are TRBV6-5 and TRBJ1-4, with D unclear. Germline V gives CDR1 MNHEY, CDR2 SVGAGI. CDR3 length equals 11 residues. Trimming removed 8 bases at V and 8 bases at J, with 9 bases between. This CDR3 is CASGRGEKLFF. The DNA of the CDR3 is TGTGCCAGCGGGCGAGGGGAAAAACTGTTTTTT.

This clonotype was seen only a few times. The V and J genes are TRBV20-1 and TRBJ2-5, with D possibly being TRBD2 (6 bases). Germline values: CDR1 DFQATT, CDR2 SNEGSKA (reference sequence). Trimming removed 1 base from V and 1 base from J, with 10 bases in between. The CDR3 runs 14 residues. CDR3 DNA sequence: TGCAGTGCTAGAGGTGATAGCGGCCAAGAGACCCAGTACTTC. Amino acids: CSARGDSGQETQYF.

This clonotype was found many times. This CDR3 is CASRRGGSTEAFF. CDR3 DNA: TGTGCCAGCAGGAGGGGGGGGAGCACTGAAGCTTTCTTT. V is TRBV25-1 and J is TRBJ1-1; D perhaps matches TRBD1 (6 bases). Trimming took off 6 bases at V and 4 bases at J, with 12 bases between the two ends. CDR1 is MGHDK and CDR2 is SYGVNS in the germline V gene. This CDR3 is built from 13 residues.

This clonotype has at least ten counts. This rearrangement joins TRBV3-1 to TRBJ2-5, with 7 bases that match TRBD2. The CDR3 is 17 residues long. The germline V gene has CDR1 LGHDT and CDR2 YNNKEL (reference sequence). V lost 1 base to trimming and J lost 3 bases; unmatched junction nucleotides: 11. The CDR3 region has the DNA TGTGCCAGCAGCCAAGTTCGCTCTTCGGCGGGGGAAGAGACCCAGTACTTC. Protein product: CASSQVRSSAGEETQYF.

This clonotype has a handful of counts. The chain has TRBV5-1 and TRBJ2-2; D uncertain. The V gene's germline CDR1 is SGHRS and CDR2 YFSETQ. Trimming took off 2 bases at V and 8 bases at J, with 10 bases between the two ends. The CDR3 loop spans 13 amino acids. The CDR3 sequence is CASSFTVSGELFF. The DNA for the CDR3 is TGCGCCAGCAGCTTTACAGTCTCGGGGGAGCTGTTTTTT. Full variable domain (missing parts from reference TRBV5-1 and TRBJ2-2): KAGVTQTPRYLIKTRGQQVTLSCSPISGHRSVSWYQQTPGQGLQFLFEYFSETQRNKGNFPGRFSGRQFSNSRSEMNVSTLELGDSALYLCASSFTVSGELFFGEGSRLTVL.

This clonotype was seen many times. This chain connects TRBV5-1 to TRBJ2-5; the match to TRBD1 covers 12 bases. This CDR3 has 16 amino acids. Germline loops: CDR1 SGHRS, CDR2 YFSETQ. The V gene end was trimmed by 4 bases and the J gene end by 5 bases; junction bases not matched to a gene: 9. The DNA for the CDR3 is TGCGCCAGCAGCCCTGGGACAGGGGGCATGGTGGAGACCCAGTACTTC. Translation gives CASSPGTGGMVETQYF.

As regards this clonotype: A much larger clone differs by one base, so this may be a read error. This sequence joins TRBV20-1 and TRBJ2-5, with a possible D match to TRBD2 (6 bases). Germline CDR1 and CDR2: DFQATT and SNEGSKA (reference sequence). CDR3 length: 15 amino acids. The CDR3 loop reads CSSRAQFAGQETQYF. The CDR3, as DNA: TGCAGTTCTAGAGCTCAATTTGCGGGGCAAGAGACCCAGTACTTC.

The rearrangement joins TRBV6-6 to TRBJ2-7; 9 nucleotides agree with TRBD1. The J segment lost 5 bases and the V segment lost 6 bases, leaving 14 bases of the junction unmatched. Germline V lookup: CDR1 MNHNY, CDR2 SVGAGI (reference sequence). The CDR3 runs 16 residues. The CDR3 sequence is CASSPFPDRGSDEQYF. DNA for the CDR3: TGTGCCAGCAGCCCCTTTCCGGACAGGGGCTCGGACGAGCAGTACTTC.

Many counts were recorded for this clonotype. CDR3 sequence (DNA): TGTGCCAGCAGCCAAGGACTAGCGGGGGCCCACAATGAGCAGTTCTTC. It encodes CASSQGLAGAHNEQFF. The V and J genes are TRBV14 and TRBJ2-1; 12 nucleotides agree with TRBD2. The V gene end was trimmed by 1 base and the J gene end by 5 bases; junction bases not matched to a gene: 3. CDR1 is SGHDN and CDR2 is FVKESK in the germline V gene. This CDR3 contains 16 residues. The entire variable domain, with the rest obtained from reference TRBV14 and TRBJ2-1, is as follows: EAGVTQFPSHSVIEKGQTVTLRCDPISGHDNLYWYRRVMGKEIKFLLHFVKESKQDESGMPNNRFLAERTGGTYSTLKVQPAELEDSGVYFCASSQGLAGAHNEQFFGPGTRLTVL.

This clonotype has ten or more counts. The rearrangement uses TRBV20-1 and TRBJ2-1, with D possibly TRBD2 on 5 matching bases. Trimming cost V 2 bases and J 0 bases, with 11 bases left between them. CDR1 is DFQATT and CDR2 is SNEGSKA in the germline V gene (reference sequence). The CDR3 totals 15 residues. The DNA of the CDR3 is TGCAGTGCTAGACATAGCGAGGACTCCTACAATGAGCAGTTCTTC. As protein: CSARHSEDSYNEQFF.

There are many counts of this clonotype. This chain uses TRBV7-2 with TRBJ2-2; TRBD2 agrees at 7 bases. Germline V CDR1 and CDR2: SGHTA, FQGNSA. CDR3 length: 15 residues. The V gene end was trimmed by 1 base and the J gene end by 7 bases; junction bases not matched to a gene: 6. The CDR3 loop reads CASSLGVAGVGELFF. DNA of the CDR3: TGTGCCAGCAGCTTAGGTGTGGCGGGGGTCGGGGAGCTGTTTTTT.